These T cell receptor beta chains were read from a single sample in a study of human T cells and chemical hapten exposure. TCRdb redid the calling of the RACE reads with MiXCR, one entry per CDR3 protein. The sample shows some 180,000 distinct CDR3 sequences, about 22% of them seen only once. Sequenced material: whole blood, taken in connection with sensitization to the hapten diphenylcyclopropenone (DPC). Every receptor here comes from a woman between 50 and 59 years old with alopecia areata. Some clones in this sample may be carry-over from other donors' samples. The CDR3 runs from the conserved cysteine through the conserved F or W. The order of the fields is D gene, clone size, J gene, V gene, CDR3 DNA, CDR3 protein. The D gene is left open where the match is weak. Size is stated for part of the rows, as once, few or many counts, or as a class when the clone is expanded.

>TRBD2|-|TRBJ2-1|TRBV6-5
TGTGCCAGCAGTTATCGATGGACTAGCGGGAACTATGAGCAGTTCTTC
CASSYRWTSGNYEQFF
>-|many|TRBJ1-1|TRBV7-2
TGTGCCAGCAGCCCCCGACAGGTCGGAGGCACTGAAGCTTTCTTT
CASSPRQVGGTEAFF
>-|few|TRBJ1-2|TRBV29-1
TGCAGCGTTGGGGGGGGAAACTATGGCTACACCTTC
CSVGGGNYGYTF
>-|few|TRBJ1-1|TRBV2
TGTGCCAGCAGCGAGAGCGGTCGGGACCGAGCTTTCTTT
CASSESGRDRAFF
>-|few|TRBJ1-1|TRBV29-1
TGCAGCGTATTAAAGGGGGGTGAGACTGAAGCTTTCTTT
CSVLKGGETEAFF
>TRBD1|-|TRBJ1-2|TRBV6-5
TGTGCCAGCAGTTACTCCCCCAGGGGGGCCTATGGCTACACCTTC
CASSYSPRGAYGYTF
>-|-|TRBJ1-5|TRBV20-1
TGCAGTGCTAACGGGGGGGTGGGCAATCAGCCCCAGCATTTT
CSANGGVGNQPQHF
>-|few|TRBJ1-3|TRBV7-6
TGTGCCAGCAGCGCAAACAGGGGAAACACCATATATTTT
CASSANRGNTIYF
>-|few|TRBJ2-7|TRBV27
TGTGCCAGCAGCCGAGACCCATACGAGCAGTACTTC
CASSRDPYEQYF
>TRBD2|-|TRBJ2-3|TRBV18
TGTGCCAGCTCTCCAAGCGGGACTAGCACAGATACGCAGTATTTT
CASSPSGTSTDTQYF
>TRBD2|few|TRBJ2-6|TRBV10-3
TGTGCCATCAGTGTGAGCGGGAGTGCCCTTATTTCTGGGGCCAACGTCCTGACTTTC
CAISVSGSALISGANVLTF
>TRBD1|few|TRBJ2-6|TRBV5-1
TGCGCCAGCACCGCGGACAGGGGGCCTGGGGCCAACGTCCTGACTTTC
CASTADRGPGANVLTF
>TRBD1|few|TRBJ1-5|TRBV5-1
TGCGCCAGCAGCAAAGGGGACAGGGAGGGGGAGCAGCCCCAGCATTTT
CASSKGDREGEQPQHF
>-|-|TRBJ1-6|TRBV12-3/TRBV12-4
TGTGCCAGCAGCAAGGGAGGTCCCAGGGTCGACTTTTCACCCCTCCACTTT
CASSKGGPRVDFSPLHF
>-|-|TRBJ1-1|TRBV20-1
TGCAGTGCTAGACCCCAACAGGGAGGTCGTCAAACTTTCTTT
CSARPQQGGRQTFF
>-|few|TRBJ2-3|TRBV10-3
TGTGCCATCGGGCCCAGCACAGATACGCAGTATTTT
CAIGPSTDTQYF
>-|-|TRBJ2-1|TRBV29-1
TGCAGCGCTGACCAAAGCGGGACATACAATGAGCAGTTCTTC
CSADQSGTYNEQFF
>-|few|TRBJ2-3|TRBV7-2
TGTGCCAGCAGCGATCCAGAACTAGATACGCAGTATTTT
CASSDPELDTQYF
>-|-|TRBJ1-1|TRBV29-1
TGCAGCGTTGAAGAGGCCAGCTTAATGAACACTGAAGCTTTCTTT
CSVEEASLMNTEAFF
>-|-|TRBJ1-5|TRBV12-3/TRBV12-4
TGTGCCAGCAGTCAGGGAGGAACCAATCAGCCCCAGCATTTT
CASSQGGTNQPQHF
>-|few|TRBJ1-2|TRBV6-1
TGTGCCAGCAGCCGAGGACTGAACTATGGCTACACCTTC
CASSRGLNYGYTF
>TRBD2|few|TRBJ2-1|TRBV9
TGTGCCAGCAGCGTAGGGCCAGCGGGGGGAAATGAGCAGTTCTTC
CASSVGPAGGNEQFF
>-|-|TRBJ1-1|TRBV10-2
TGCGCCAGCAGCAGAACCCGGACAGAAGTAAGCGAAGCTTTCTTT
CASSRTRTEVSEAFF
>-|few|TRBJ1-1|TRBV7-2
TGTGCCAGCAGCTCGTCTCCTAACACTGAAGCTTTCTTT
CASSSSPNTEAFF
>TRBD2|few|TRBJ2-3|TRBV20-1
TGCAGTGCCACCTCCGCGGCGGGAGGTGGCGATACGCAGTATTTT
CSATSAAGGGDTQYF
>TRBD1|-|TRBJ2-7|TRBV4-2
TGTGCCAGCAGCCCGACAGGGGACCCGACCTACGAGCAGTACTTC
CASSPTGDPTYEQYF
>-|many|TRBJ1-1|TRBV29-1
TGCAGCGTTATAGTAGGGGCGAACACTGAAGCTTTCTTT
CSVIVGANTEAFF
>-|-|TRBJ2-1|TRBV15
TGTGCCGTAGGAAGCGGTTACAATGAGCAGTTCTTC
CAVGSGYNEQFF
>-|few|TRBJ2-5|TRBV12-3/TRBV12-4
TGTGCCAGCAGTTTGTCGGGGGTCCAAGAGACCCAGTACTTC
CASSLSGVQETQYF